These 9 T cell receptor beta chains share one sample of origin, sequenced in a study of shared clonotypes between healthy human individuals. Profiled with immunoSEQ multiplex PCR; TCRdb holds only in-frame clones, not every one. The sample lists 2 million to 2.5 million clones, nearly 97% seen once, with more than 0.1% in the top ten. The material sequenced was naive CD4+ T cells sorted from blood. The subset was: CD45RA+ positively selected. All receptors come from a young man in good health.

This clone was detected only a few times. The same CDR3 can be traced to other DNA sequences in this sample. The J gene is TRBJ2-3, the V gene TRBV5-1; no reliable D call. Germline CDR1 SGHRS, CDR2 YFSETQ. V gave up 2 bases and J gave up 6 bases, with 4 bases separating them. This CDR3 is built from 11 residues. The CDR3 DNA sequence: TGCGCCAGCAGCTTCAAGGATACGCAGTATTTT. It codes for CASSFKDTQYF.

The J gene is TRBJ2-5, the V gene TRBV5-1; possible D gene TRBD1, 5 bases. The CDR3 runs 13 residues. The germline V and J ends were trimmed by 5 bases and 7 bases, with 15 bases remaining between them. Germline CDR1 SGHRS, CDR2 YFSETQ. The CDR3 protein is CASRWGADGTQYF. CDR3 DNA sequence: TGCGCCAGCAGGTGGGGCGCCGATGGGACCCAGTACTTC.

The chain carries TRBV6-1 and TRBJ1-3; D remains ambiguous. V lost 2 bases, J lost 3 bases, and 14 bases lay in between. The length of the CDR3 is 16 residues. Germline assignment: CDR1 MNHNS and CDR2 SASEGT. The CDR3 DNA reads TGTGCCAGCAGTGAATGGCCGGGAGGATTTGGAAACACCATATATTTT. Translating it yields CASSEWPGGFGNTIYF.

J is TRBJ1-2 and V is TRBV30, with unresolved D. Germline loops: CDR1 GTSNPN, CDR2 SVGIG (reference sequence). Trimming removed 4 bases at V and 2 bases at J, with 14 bases between. This CDR3 has 14 residues. The CDR3 DNA follows: TGTGCCTGGAAACCACCCGGCAGCAACTATGGCTACACCTTC. It encodes CAWKPPGSNYGYTF.

The CDR3 sequence is CASSLAGVNQPQHF. CDR3 nucleotides: TGTGCCAGTAGTCTGGCAGGGGTCAATCAGCCCCAGCATTTT. The chain employs TRBV19 and TRBJ1-5; the D gene is possibly TRBD1 (6 bases). This CDR3 spans 14 amino acids. Germline loops: CDR1 LNHDA, CDR2 SQIVND (reference sequence). V lost 5 bases, J lost 3 bases, and 11 bases lay in between.

To note about this clone: An end of the junction does not agree with germline; a read error may underlie this. This sequence joins TRBV7-7 and TRBJ2-1; 7 positions agree with TRBD2. Germline CDR1 SSHAT, CDR2 FNYEAQ (reference sequence). This CDR3 has 14 residues. The CDR3 protein is CASSLAGGDNEQFF. DNA for the CDR3: TGTGCTAGCAGCTTAGCGGGCGGGGACAATGAGCAGTTCTTC.

The V call is TRBV7-8, the J call TRBJ2-6; 10 bases agree with TRBD1. The CDR3 runs 19 residues. The V segment lost 0 bases and the J segment 4 bases; nucleotides outside the gene matches: 9. Germline V CDR1 and CDR2: SGHVS, FQNEAQ. The CDR3: CASSLAPTGGARGANVLTF. In DNA, the CDR3 is TGTGCCAGCAGCTTAGCGCCGACAGGGGGCGCGAGAGGGGCCAACGTCCTGACTTTC.

The chain recombines TRBV9 with TRBJ2-3, with D hard to call. The CDR3 consists of 14 residues. V was pared by 2 bases and J by 5 bases, with 12 bases between. Germline V lookup: CDR1 SGDLS, CDR2 YYNGEE. The CDR3 reads CASSVHLNGDTQYF. The CDR3 coding sequence is TGTGCCAGCAGCGTCCATCTTAACGGAGATACGCAGTATTTT.

This clone was observed a single time. The rearrangement joins TRBV12-2 to TRBJ1-5. TRBV12-2 is listed as a pseudogene. The CDR3 has 13 amino acids. CDR3 residues: CASRLEGNQPQHF. CDR3 nucleotides: TGTGCAAGTCGCTTAGAAGGGAATCAGCCCCAGCATTTT.